This T cell receptor (beta chain) was sequenced in a study of CD8 T cells in ankylosing spondylitis. The CDR3 is made up of 15 amino acids. The V gene's germline CDR1 is DFQATT and CDR2 SNEGSKA (reference sequence). V was clipped by 3 bases and J by 3 bases, with 15 bases between them. TCRdb ran MiXCR on the 5' RACE reads and lists one entry per CDR3 protein. The sample records about 230,000 distinct CDR3 sequences, roughly 8% being singletons. This clonotype was observed many times. The TCR was taken from a female donor with ankylosing spondylitis or in good health (not recorded which). Sequences were obtained from blood, either unsorted or a sorted T cell fraction (not recorded which). The chain has TRBV20-1 and TRBJ1-3; D not resolved. As DNA, the CDR3 is TGCAGTGCTAGCCATGGGTGGCGGAGTGGAAACACCATATATTTT. Protein: CSASHGWRSGNTIYF.